This T cell receptor beta chain was captured by sequencing in a study of beta chain features in type 1 diabetes. Germline assignment: CDR1 SGDLS and CDR2 YYNGEE. V lost 0 bases to trimming and J lost 4 bases, with 13 bases between them. This CDR3 comprises 15 residues. Only one heparinised blood draw was taken per donor, and its volume averaged around 120 mL. The study, taken as a whole, reports: Insertions at VDJ junctions were less frequent in type 1 diabetes patients. These patients also deleted more nucleotides at the same junctions. With patients and controls alike, PCR might favor shorter templates to an equal degree.

Of note for this clone: The target antigen is unknown.

The isolated RNA, all of it, was reverse transcribed, so expressed TCRB transcripts were what got sequenced. Naive, central memory and regulatory T cell samples averaged around 3.5 million immunoSEQ reads each. Here immunoSEQ multiplex PCR was the method, and the copy in TCRdb shows in-frame clones only, minus some. Among about 450,000 clones listed, about an eighth were seen once. This chain connects TRBV9 to TRBJ1-2; unclear D gene. This clonotype originated in a woman younger than 30 in good health. Sequenced sample: naive CD4+ T cells from blood. CDR3 sequence: CASSVGFRQPYGYTF. CDR3 DNA sequence: TGTGCCAGCAGCGTAGGCTTCCGTCAGCCCTATGGCTACACCTTC.